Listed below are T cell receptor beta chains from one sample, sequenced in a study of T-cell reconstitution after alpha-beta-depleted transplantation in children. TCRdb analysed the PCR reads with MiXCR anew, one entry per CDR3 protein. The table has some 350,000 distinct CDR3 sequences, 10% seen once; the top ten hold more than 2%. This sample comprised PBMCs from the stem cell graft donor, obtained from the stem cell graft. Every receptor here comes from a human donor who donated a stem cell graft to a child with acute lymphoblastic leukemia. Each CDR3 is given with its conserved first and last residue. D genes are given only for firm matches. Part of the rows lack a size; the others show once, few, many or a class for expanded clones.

DNA: TGTGCCAGCAGCCAAGATGGGCTAGCGGAGAGCACAGATACGCAGTATTTT; CDR3: CASSQDGLAESTDTQYF; size: NA; D: TRBD2; J: TRBJ2-3; V: TRBV4-2
DNA: TGTGCCAGCACCGCGGGGGCTTTCAATGAGCAGTTCTTC; CDR3: CASTAGAFNEQFF; size: few; D: NA; J: TRBJ2-1; V: TRBV7-9
DNA: TGCAGCGTTCTGGGGGGAATTGATTACGAGCAGTACTTC; CDR3: CSVLGGIDYEQYF; size: NA; D: NA; J: TRBJ2-7; V: TRBV29-1
DNA: TGTGCCAGCAGCTCGAGCAGACTAGCGGGTCTTGAGCAGTTCTTC; CDR3: CASSSSRLAGLEQFF; size: few; D: TRBD2; J: TRBJ2-1; V: TRBV7-9
DNA: TGCACCAGCGGATCAGCGAGCCGGCGCAGGGAGAACACTGAAGCTTTCTTT; CDR3: CTSGSASRRRENTEAFF; size: NA; D: NA; J: TRBJ1-1; V: TRBV1
DNA: TGCGCCAGCAGCTCCTTAAAACAACACCCGACCACTGAAGCTTTCTTT; CDR3: CASSSLKQHPTTEAFF; size: NA; D: NA; J: TRBJ1-1; V: TRBV5-1
DNA: TGTGCCAGCAGTTCCCTTCGCGGGAGAGGATCCTACGAGCAGTACTTC; CDR3: CASSSLRGRGSYEQYF; size: NA; D: TRBD2; J: TRBJ2-7; V: TRBV28
DNA: TGTGCCATCGGACGCTACAATGAGCAGTTCTTC; CDR3: CAIGRYNEQFF; size: NA; D: NA; J: TRBJ2-1; V: TRBV10-3
DNA: TGTGCCAGCAGCTTGGCCCTAGCGGCAGGGGATACGCAGTATTTT; CDR3: CASSLALAAGDTQYF; size: many; D: TRBD2; J: TRBJ2-3; V: TRBV5-6
DNA: TGTGCCAGCAGTCCCCGGGTGAACACTGAAGCTTTCTTT; CDR3: CASSPRVNTEAFF; size: many; D: NA; J: TRBJ1-1; V: TRBV27
DNA: TGCGCCAGCAGCCCCGGGGACAGGGGAGACACTGAAGCTTTCTTT; CDR3: CASSPGDRGDTEAFF; size: NA; D: TRBD1; J: TRBJ1-1; V: TRBV5-1
DNA: TGCAGTGCTAGGAGGCTTCTATACAATGAGCAGTTCTTC; CDR3: CSARRLLYNEQFF; size: few; D: NA; J: TRBJ2-1; V: TRBV20-1
DNA: TGTGCCAGCAGTTATTTGGACTCCAATCAGCCCCAGCATTTT; CDR3: CASSYLDSNQPQHF; size: NA; D: NA; J: TRBJ1-5; V: TRBV6-2/TRBV6-3
DNA: TGTGCCAGCAGTTACCGGCACTCTGGGGCCAACGTCCTGACTTTC; CDR3: CASSYRHSGANVLTF; size: few; D: NA; J: TRBJ2-6; V: TRBV6-2/TRBV6-3
DNA: TGTGCCAGCAGTTTCTCCTCAGGGGTTGGCACTGAAGCTTTCTTT; CDR3: CASSFSSGVGTEAFF; size: NA; D: NA; J: TRBJ1-1; V: TRBV12-3/TRBV12-4
DNA: TGTGCCACCAGCAGAGATCGGGGGTACTACAATGAGCAGTTCTTC; CDR3: CATSRDRGYYNEQFF; size: NA; D: NA; J: TRBJ2-1; V: TRBV15
DNA: TGTGCCAGCTCTCGACTAGCGGTAGCCAAAAACATTCAGTACTTC; CDR3: CASSRLAVAKNIQYF; size: few; D: TRBD2; J: TRBJ2-4; V: TRBV6-1
DNA: TGTGCCAGCACCCCAATCCCGGCTACTGCGCGGGGAACCTACGAGCAGTACTTC; CDR3: CASTPIPATARGTYEQYF; size: few; D: NA; J: TRBJ2-7; V: TRBV28
DNA: TGTGCCAGCAGTTTTGGGCAGGACAACACTGAAGCTTTCTTT; CDR3: CASSFGQDNTEAFF; size: few; D: NA; J: TRBJ1-1; V: TRBV12-3/TRBV12-4
DNA: TGCAGTGCTAGATCCAGGACGAGGGGGCCCCAGCATTTT; CDR3: CSARSRTRGPQHF; size: few; D: NA; J: TRBJ1-5; V: TRBV20-1
DNA: TGTGCCAGCAGCTTTGGGGGTTCGGGAGAGACCCAGTACTTC; CDR3: CASSFGGSGETQYF; size: NA; D: NA; J: TRBJ2-5; V: TRBV7-2
DNA: TGTGCCAGCAGTTTAAACCCCCCTAACTATGGCTACACCTTC; CDR3: CASSLNPPNYGYTF; size: few; D: NA; J: TRBJ1-2; V: TRBV12-3/TRBV12-4
DNA: NA; CDR3: CASTVAGGSAFF; size: few; D: NA; J: TRBJ2-1; V: TRBV28
DNA: TGTGCCAGCAGTTACCTCTCTAGCGGGACAGATACGCAGTATTTT; CDR3: CASSYLSSGTDTQYF; size: NA; D: TRBD2; J: TRBJ2-3; V: TRBV6-5
DNA: TGTGCCAGCAGCCCCATGTCCGGTCTCGGCCTTTTGGACAGGGGGTACGAGCAGTACTTC; CDR3: CASSPMSGLGLLDRGYEQYF; size: few; D: TRBD1; J: TRBJ2-7; V: TRBV6-2/TRBV6-3
DNA: TGTGCCAGCAGCCACGAGGGGGGCACTGAAGCTTTCTTT; CDR3: CASSHEGGTEAFF; size: many; D: NA; J: TRBJ1-1; V: TRBV7-8
DNA: TGCGCCAGCAGCTTGGGGGACATTTCCCCCTACGAGCAGTACTTC; CDR3: CASSLGDISPYEQYF; size: few; D: NA; J: TRBJ2-7; V: TRBV5-1
DNA: TGTGCCAGCAGTTTATTCGGGGCAGGGGTGAACACTGAAGCTTTCTTT; CDR3: CASSLFGAGVNTEAFF; size: many; D: NA; J: TRBJ1-1; V: TRBV12-3/TRBV12-4
DNA: TGTGCCAGCAGCACCCGATCCTCCGGATCAGATACGCAGTATTTT; CDR3: CASSTRSSGSDTQYF; size: many; D: NA; J: TRBJ2-3; V: TRBV4-2
DNA: TGCGCCAGCAGCCAAGAAGGCTTCCGACTAGCGGGAGATGATAGCAATGAGCAGTTCTTC; CDR3: CASSQEGFRLAGDDSNEQFF; size: NA; D: TRBD2; J: TRBJ2-1; V: TRBV4-3
DNA: TGCGCCAGCAGCCAAGAGACGGCCCCTCCCTACGAGCAGTACTTC; CDR3: CASSQETAPPYEQYF; size: few; D: NA; J: TRBJ2-7; V: TRBV4-3
DNA: TGTGCCAGCAGTTTTCGTTCCCGAAGACACAATCAGCCCCAGCATTTT; CDR3: CASSFRSRRHNQPQHF; size: few; D: NA; J: TRBJ1-5; V: TRBV28
DNA: TGTGCCAGCAGCCAGGGACAGGGGGGGACTTTCTCTGGAAACACCATATATTTT; CDR3: CASSQGQGGTFSGNTIYF; size: few; D: TRBD1; J: TRBJ1-3; V: TRBV7-6